The entry below gives a single T cell receptor beta chain sequence along with its context. TCRdb reprocessed the 5' RACE reads with MiXCR, giving one entry per CDR3 protein. The data show tens of thousands of distinct CDR3 sequences, about 6.2% seen once. CDR1 SGHTA and CDR2 FQGNSA come from the germline V gene. The CDR3 length is 11 residues. V dropped 8 bases and J dropped 3 bases, with 6 bases sitting between them. These data come from a study of early T cells in non-severe SARS-CoV-2 infection. The rearrangement uses TRBV7-2 and TRBJ2-3, with D hard to call. The TCR sequence derives from an adult who was a healthcare worker with PCR-confirmed SARS-CoV-2 infection or an uninfected control (not recorded which). The specimen was whole blood. CDR3 residues: CASRLTDTQYF. CDR3 nucleotide sequence: TGTGCCAGCCGGCTGACAGATACGCAGTATTTT.